The entry below gives a single T cell receptor beta chain sequence along with its context. This entry belongs to a study of monozygotic twins with inflammatory bowel disease. This CDR3 has 13 amino acids. Germline values: CDR1 SGHTA, CDR2 FQGNSA. The quantity of total RNA per TCR library was around 3.5 ug. In eight separate reactions per sample, cDNA was generated. Template switching incorporated UMIs with a 6-nucleotide sample barcode. Using the 5' RACE reads, TCRdb records one entry per CDR3 protein without DNA. Recorded here are some 150,000 distinct CDR3 sequences; the top ten clones represent roughly 2.3%.

What was sequenced was blood. This receptor was taken from a human donor with ulcerative colitis or Crohn's disease, or a healthy co-twin of an affected twin (not recorded which). This chain joins TRBV7-2 and TRBJ2-1. The chain's CDR3 is CASSSSSYNEQFF.